The 27 T cell receptor beta chains below come from one sample, sequenced in a study of post-analysis software for immune sequencing data. Study-level results: Patients used about 5 TRBV segments, including TRBV5-6, TRBV5-1 and TRBV20-1, more often than controls.

Prepared TCR beta cDNA libraries contained unique molecular identifiers. MiXCR, applied by TCRdb to the PCR reads, yields one record per CDR3 protein. The sample has approximately 440,000 distinct CDR3 sequences, over 35% seen once. These receptors lack a known antigen. The sequenced sample was blood. Every receptor here comes from a girl between 10 and 17 years old with multiple sclerosis.

This clonotype was seen only a few times. J is TRBJ2-1 and V is TRBV28; D is perhaps TRBD2 (5 bases). Germline assignment: CDR1 MDHEN and CDR2 SYDVKM. Trimming stripped 5 bases from V and 0 bases from J, with 14 bases between. This CDR3 region has 16 residues. The CDR3 protein is CASSPPWESSYNEQFF. The CDR3 coding sequence is TGTGCCAGCAGTCCCCCCTGGGAGAGCTCCTACAATGAGCAGTTCTTC.

A word on this clonotype: The junction differs from germline at one of its ends, possibly a read error. V usage is TRBV12-3 or TRBV12-4 and J usage is TRBJ2-3; D may match TRBD1 or TRBD2 (5 bases each). CDR3 length: 15 residues. The CDR3 sequence: CASTWGTSGTDAQYF. In DNA, the CDR3 is TGTGCCAGCACGTGGGGCACTAGTGGCACAGATGCGCAATATTTT.

J is TRBJ1-5 and V is TRBV20-1; D might be TRBD1 (6 bases). The V gene's germline CDR1 is DFQATT and CDR2 SNEGSKA (reference sequence). Between the trimmed V and J ends, which lost 4 bases and 1 base, there was a span of 14 bases. This CDR3 spans 15 amino acids. The CDR3 coding sequence is TGCAGTGCTACCGATACCGGGACAAGCAATCAGCCCCAGCATTTT. This sequence encodes CSATDTGTSNQPQHF.

This clonotype showed up just a few times. V and J are TRBV20-1 and TRBJ2-1; D is uncertain. The V gene lost 2 bases and the J gene lost 1 base, with 3 bases spanning the gap. There are 12 residues in the CDR3. CDR1 DFQATT and CDR2 SNEGSKA come from the germline V gene (reference sequence). This chain's CDR3 is CSARISYNEQFF. The CDR3, as DNA: TGCAGTGCTAGAATTTCCTACAATGAGCAGTTCTTC.

V usage is TRBV7-9 and J usage is TRBJ2-1, with TRBD2 matching 12 bases. The germline gives CDR1 SEHNR, CDR2 FQNEAQ (reference sequence). CDR3 length: 17 amino acids. With V trimmed by 3 bases and J by 1 base, 4 bases remained unmatched. CDR3 coding DNA: TGTGCCAGCAGCTTTCTAGCGGGAGGGCGGTCCTACAATGAGCAGTTCTTC. Residues: CASSFLAGGRSYNEQFF.

The gene calls are TRBV5-1 and TRBJ2-7; D possibly matches TRBD1 or TRBD2 (5 bases each). Germline CDR1 SGHRS, CDR2 YFSETQ. Trimming removed 4 bases from V and 7 bases from J, with 15 bases in between. This CDR3 comprises 13 residues. This CDR3 reads CASSLDWGWEQYF. Here the CDR3 DNA reads TGCGCCAGCAGCCTGGATTGGGGGTGGGAGCAGTACTTC.

The chain links TRBV20-1 to TRBJ2-5, with 10 bases aligning to TRBD1. The J call is doubtful: the DNA matches TRBJ2-7 better. The CDR3 is made up of 14 amino acids. CDR1 is DFQATT, CDR2 SNEGSKA, per germline (reference sequence). The CDR3 here is CSARSPGQGYEQYF. In DNA form, the CDR3 reads TGCAGTGCTAGATCCCCGGGACAGGGGTACGAGCAGTACTTC.

This clonotype was recorded a few times. The rearrangement joins TRBV6-2 or TRBV6-3 to TRBJ2-1, with a weak D call TRBD2 (5 bases). The CDR3 has 13 residues. Trimming removed 6 bases from V and 5 bases from J, with 11 bases in between. In germline, CDR1 is MNHEY, CDR2 SVGEGT. CDR3 residues: CASRATTHNEQFF. In DNA, the CDR3 is TGTGCCAGCAGGGCGACTACCCACAATGAGCAGTTCTTC.

Only a few counts were recorded for this clonotype. This chain links TRBV27 with TRBJ2-3; TRBD1 might be the D (6 bases). The CDR3 has 18 residues. CDR1 and CDR2 (germline): MNHEY, SMNVEV (reference sequence). Trimming cost V 0 bases and J 1 base, with 17 bases left between them. CDR3 protein: CASSLSKGGGFGTDTQYF. CDR3 nucleotide sequence: TGTGCCAGCAGTTTATCGAAGGGTGGGGGCTTCGGCACAGATACGCAGTATTTT.

This chain links TRBV20-1 with TRBJ2-1, with TRBD2 matching over 7 bases. CDR1 is DFQATT, CDR2 SNEGSKA, per germline (reference sequence). This CDR3 has 12 residues. V was clipped by 6 bases and J by 6 bases; unmatched bases: 5. The CDR3 is CSAPPSGNEQFF. The CDR3 coding sequence is TGCAGTGCCCCACCTAGCGGCAATGAGCAGTTCTTC.

There are a few counts of this clonotype. The genes are TRBV28 and TRBJ1-5, with a weak D call TRBD1 (6 bases). Germline loops: CDR1 MDHEN, CDR2 SYDVKM. The CDR3 sequence is 15 residues long. With 3 bases removed from V and 3 bases from J, the gap between germline ends came to 12 bases. CDR3 protein: CASSFTQGYNQPQHF. For the CDR3, the DNA is TGTGCCAGCAGTTTTACACAGGGTTACAATCAGCCCCAGCATTTT.

This sequence joins TRBV5-5 and TRBJ2-5; 7 nucleotides match TRBD2. Germline CDR1 and CDR2: SGHKS and YYEKEE (reference sequence). The trim removed 3 bases at V and 4 bases at J, leaving 6 bases unmatched. There are 14 residues in the CDR3. The CDR3 DNA reads TGTGCCAGCAGCTGGGATCTAGCGGCAGAGACCCAGTACTTC. It encodes CASSWDLAAETQYF.

A few counts support this clonotype. The V gene is TRBV29-1, the J gene TRBJ2-1; no reliable D call. V lost 8 bases and J lost 0, with 14 bases in between. Germline V gene sequence: CDR1 SQVTM, CDR2 ANQGSEA. The CDR3 spans 14 residues. The CDR3 nucleotides are TGCAGCTGCCGATCCCTGAGCTCCTACAATGAGCAGTTCTTC. Protein: CSCRSLSSYNEQFF.

V gene TRBV5-1 combines with J gene TRBJ2-5; D possibly matches TRBD1 or TRBD2 (5 bases each). Trimming removed 0 bases from V and 4 bases from J, with 16 bases in between. CDR1 and CDR2 (germline): SGHRS, YFSETQ. This CDR3 spans 16 amino acids. The CDR3, as DNA: TGCGCCAGCAGCTTGGCCTTTAGTGGGGGTCGAGAGACCCAGTACTTC. This codes for CASSLAFSGGRETQYF.

The V gene is TRBV29-1, the J gene TRBJ2-7; perhaps TRBD2 as D (6 bases). V was clipped by 5 bases and J by 0 bases, with 17 bases between them. Germline loops: CDR1 SQVTM, CDR2 ANQGSEA. There are 15 residues in the CDR3. The CDR3 DNA reads TGCAGCGTTCAAAGGGTGGGGGACTCCTCCTACGAGCAGTACTTC. This sequence encodes CSVQRVGDSSYEQYF.

This clonotype was counted at least ten times. At one end the junction does not follow the germline gene, possibly because of a read error. This chain joins TRBV4-1 and TRBJ2-3; no clear D. Per germline, CDR1 MGHRA and CDR2 YSYEKL. There are 13 residues in the CDR3. CDR3 region: CASSQEGTDTQYF. The CDR3 DNA reads as TGTGCCAGCAGCCAAGAGGGCACAGATACGCAGTATTTT.

This clonotype turned up a few times. The rearrangement links TRBV5-1 to TRBJ1-2; 8 nucleotides match TRBD1. The V gene end was trimmed by 3 bases and the J gene end by 7 bases; junction bases not matched to a gene: 8. Germline V gene lookup returns CDR1 SGHRS and CDR2 YFSETQ. The CDR3 covers 14 residues. CDR3 bases: TGCGCCAGCAGCTCCGGACGGCAGGGGGCTGGCTACACCTTC. Translated: CASSSGRQGAGYTF. The full variable domain, rest sourced from reference TRBV5-1 and TRBJ1-2, is KAGVTQTPRYLIKTRGQQVTLSCSPISGHRSVSWYQQTPGQGLQFLFEYFSETQRNKGNFPGRFSGRQFSNSRSEMNVSTLELGDSALYLCASSSGRQGAGYTFGSGTRLTVV.

This chain links TRBV7-2 with TRBJ2-3, with TRBD1 as a possible D gene (5 bases). The CDR3 sequence is 14 residues long. From germline, CDR1 is SGHTA and CDR2 FQGNSA. V lost 1 base and J 2 bases, leaving 7 bases between the germline ends. CDR3 region: CASSLGQPTDTQYF. CDR3 DNA: TGTGCCAGCAGCTTAGGACAGCCCACAGATACGCAGTATTTT.

The chain is built from TRBV2 and TRBJ1-5; possibly TRBD1 for D (6 bases). Germline loops: CDR1 SNHLY, CDR2 FYNNEI. This CDR3 is built from 13 residues. V lost 4 bases and J lost 5, with 9 bases in between. Here the CDR3 DNA reads TGTGCCAGCAGTGGGACAGACTATCAGCCCCAGCATTTT. It encodes CASSGTDYQPQHF.

This sequence joins TRBV7-9 and TRBJ2-4, with 10 nucleotides matching TRBD2. The CDR3 contains 17 residues. The V segment lost 5 bases and the J segment 0 bases; nucleotides outside the gene matches: 7. CDR1 SEHNR and CDR2 FQNEAQ come from the germline V gene (reference sequence). The CDR3, as DNA: TGTGCCAGCAGCACTTCGACTAGCGGGTTAGCCAAAAACATTCAGTACTTC. Encoded protein: CASSTSTSGLAKNIQYF.

The chain couples TRBV29-1 to TRBJ1-1; 7 positions agree with TRBD1. This CDR3 spans 12 amino acids. In germline, CDR1 is SQVTM, CDR2 ANQGSEA. J gave up 6 bases and V 4 bases, and 5 bases lay outside the gene matches. The CDR3 region has the DNA TGCAGCGTTGCCCAGGGGGTACCTGAAGCTTTCTTT. It codes for CSVAQGVPEAFF.

This chain uses TRBV4-1 with TRBJ2-5; unclear D gene. V dropped 0 bases and J dropped 1 base, with 9 bases sitting between them. CDR3 size: 15 residues. From germline, CDR1 is MGHRA and CDR2 YSYEKL. In nucleotides, the CDR3 is TGCGCCAGCAGCCAAGAGCCCTACAGCCAAGAGACCCAGTACTTC. This translates into CASSQEPYSQETQYF.

The chain combines TRBV28 with TRBJ1-2, with D possibly being TRBD1 (5 bases). Trimming pared 4 bases from V and 2 bases from J, leaving 8 bases between. The CDR3 consists of 13 residues. Germline V gene data show CDR1 as MDHEN and CDR2 as SYDVKM. The CDR3 sequence is CASSYGDNYGYTF. The CDR3 DNA follows: TGTGCCAGCAGTTACGGGGACAACTATGGCTACACCTTC.

This clonotype has just one count. This chain uses TRBV7-9 with TRBJ1-4; a weak D match, TRBD1 (6 bases). Germline CDR1 SEHNR, CDR2 FQNEAQ (reference sequence). The ends were cut back, 5 bases at V and 4 bases at J, with 14 bases in the middle. The CDR3 is made up of 15 amino acids. CDR3 protein: CASSANRVSNEKLFF. CDR3 DNA: TGTGCCAGCAGCGCCAACAGGGTCAGTAATGAAAAACTGTTTTTT.

This clonotype was seen a few times. The chain combines TRBV12-3 or TRBV12-4 with TRBJ2-3; D unresolved. The V end was cut by 5 bases, the J end by 4 bases, with 10 bases between. The CDR3 loop spans 13 amino acids. The CDR3 region has the DNA TGTGCCAGCAGTCCCCTCCGCGCAGATACGCAGTATTTT. Its translation is CASSPLRADTQYF.

This chain uses TRBV7-6 with TRBJ2-1; 10 positions match TRBD1. Germline-derived CDR1 and CDR2 are SGHVS and FNYEAQ. The CDR3 is made up of 15 amino acids. Losses at the gene ends were 8 bases for V and 14 bases for J; bases not matched to a gene: 18. In DNA form, the CDR3 reads TGTGCCAGCGTTTCCGCAGGGACAGGGGACGACGAGGAGTTCTTC. Translation: CASVSAGTGDDEEFF.

As DNA, the CDR3 is TGTGCCAGCTCACCAGATAGCGGGAGGGATTACTACAATGAGCAGTTCTTC. It translates to CASSPDSGRDYYNEQFF. The V gene is TRBV18, the J gene TRBJ2-1, with 11 positions matching TRBD2. Germline trimming cut 2 bases from V and 3 bases from J; bases unmatched to any gene: 6. This CDR3 spans 17 amino acids. Germline values: CDR1 KGHSH, CDR2 LQKENI.